Presented here are 11 T cell receptor beta chains from one specimen sequenced in a study of Ad26.COV2.S vaccination and SARS-CoV-2 variants. Data came from immunoSEQ multiplex PCR; TCRdb stores just in-frame clones and leaves some out. The sample has a few hundred thousand clones, about 88% seen once. Treatment denoted: 15 to 20 received Ad26.COV2.S at low or high dose, single or two shots; several received placebo; per-sample allocation not given. Sampling was performed 63 days after the first vaccine or placebo injection. The source material was peripheral blood, sampled in a trial of Ad26.COV2.S vaccine versus placebo. These receptors originate from a person aged 18 to 59 who received the Ad26.COV2.S COVID-19 vaccine or a placebo.

V gene TRBV6-6 combines with J gene TRBJ2-7; possible D gene TRBD2, 5 bases. There are 12 residues in the CDR3. Trimming stripped 6 bases from V and 3 bases from J, with 9 bases between. Germline V lookup: CDR1 MNHNY, CDR2 SVGAGI (reference sequence). CDR3 sequence reads: CASRSRVYEQYF. The DNA of the CDR3 is TGTGCCAGCAGGTCGAGGGTCTACGAGCAGTACTTC.

The chain joins TRBV28 to TRBJ2-7; D may match TRBD1 or TRBD2 (5 bases each). Germline V gives CDR1 MDHEN, CDR2 SYDVKM. V gave up 8 bases and J gave up 2 bases, with 13 bases separating them. This CDR3 region has 13 residues. This CDR3 is CASGGQIPYEQYF. The CDR3 DNA reads TGTGCCAGCGGAGGACAAATCCCCTACGAGCAGTACTTC.

In nucleotides, the CDR3 is TGTGCCAGCAGCGTAGGGGGGCTCCGAGAGACCCAGTACTTC. This gives the protein CASSVGGLRETQYF. J is TRBJ2-5 and V is TRBV9; TRBD1 might be the D (6 bases). Trimming cost V 0 bases and J 4 bases, with 10 bases left between them. Germline CDR1 and CDR2: SGDLS and YYNGEE. There are 14 residues in the CDR3. The complete variable domain, with remaining parts taken from reference TRBV9 and TRBJ2-5, reads DSGVTQTPKHLITATGQRVTLRCSPRSGDLSVYWYQQSLDQGLQFLIQYYNGEERAKGNILERFSAQQFPDLHSELNLSSLELGDSALYFCASSVGGLRETQYFGPGTRLLVL.

Only one count was recorded for this clone. The gene calls are TRBV19 and TRBJ2-1; D unresolved. The CDR3 has 12 residues. Germline loops: CDR1 LNHDA, CDR2 SQIVND (reference sequence). V lost 7 bases and J lost 9, with 13 bases in between. The CDR3 spells CASMTTISEQFF. DNA for the CDR3: TGTGCCAGTATGACGACGATTAGTGAGCAGTTCTTC.

Turning to this clone: Other DNA sequences of this sample code for an identical CDR3. The chain employs TRBV19 and TRBJ1-5; 8 bases are a match to TRBD1. V lost 4 bases, J lost 6 bases, and 8 bases stayed unmatched. Germline values: CDR1 LNHDA, CDR2 SQIVND (reference sequence). The CDR3 contains 15 residues. In DNA form, the CDR3 reads TGTGCCAGTAGTACCGGACAGGGAGGGGGTCAGCCCCAGCATTTT. It codes for CASSTGQGGGQPQHF.

As for this clone: This sample includes further DNA sequences coding for the same CDR3. The genes are TRBV2 and TRBJ2-6; tentative D call: TRBD1 (5 bases). CDR1 SNHLY and CDR2 FYNNEI come from the germline V gene. Trimming pared 8 bases from V and 0 bases from J, leaving 8 bases between. The length of the CDR3 is 14 residues. CDR3 amino acids: CASSQGSGANVLTF. As DNA, the CDR3 is TGTGCCAGCTCTCAGGGCTCTGGGGCCAACGTCCTGACTTTC.

V gene TRBV6-5 combines with J gene TRBJ1-4, with 10 bases lining up with TRBD1. V dropped 5 bases and J dropped 8; count of bases not matched to a gene: 8. There are 15 residues in the CDR3. CDR1 and CDR2 from the germline V gene are MNHEY and SVGAGI. The CDR3 DNA sequence: TGTGCCAGCAGTCCTTCCGGGACAGGGGTGGAAAAACTGTTTTTT. This encodes CASSPSGTGVEKLFF.

The rearrangement joins TRBV19 to TRBJ2-2, with 8 bases fitting TRBD1. Losses at the gene ends were 7 bases for V and 6 bases for J; bases not matched to a gene: 10. The CDR3 covers 15 residues. In germline, CDR1 is LNHDA, CDR2 SQIVND (reference sequence). This chain's CDR3 is CASTTRARGPGELFF. The DNA of the CDR3 is TGTGCCAGTACCACAAGGGCCAGGGGGCCCGGGGAGCTGTTTTTT.

The V call is TRBV19, the J call TRBJ2-1; 10 nucleotides align to TRBD1. Trimming at V came to 9 bases and at J to 0 bases, leaving 5 bases not matched to a gene. Germline V gives CDR1 LNHDA, CDR2 SQIVND (reference sequence). This CDR3 comprises 15 residues. This CDR3 reads CASDRGLPSYNEQFF. The CDR3, as DNA: TGTGCCAGCGACAGGGGGCTCCCCTCCTACAATGAGCAGTTCTTC.

The chain combines TRBV27 with TRBJ2-3, with 10 bases that match TRBD2. From germline, CDR1 is MNHEY and CDR2 SMNVEV (reference sequence). V lost 1 base to trimming and J lost 8 bases; unmatched junction nucleotides: 21. This CDR3 contains 20 residues. CDR3 sequence reads: CASSLLGAGGRGAPISTQYF. The CDR3 DNA reads as TGTGCCAGCAGTTTATTAGGAGCGGGAGGGAGGGGCGCGCCCATTTCTACGCAGTATTTT.

The V call is TRBV7-6, the J call TRBJ1-4; D gene unclear. Germline V gene sequence: CDR1 SGHVS, CDR2 FNYEAQ. V gave up 5 bases and J gave up 12 bases, with 16 bases separating them. CDR3 length: 13 residues. CDR3 amino acids: CASSEHAESELFF. As DNA, the CDR3 is TGTGCCAGCAGCGAGCACGCCGAATCGGAACTGTTTTTT.